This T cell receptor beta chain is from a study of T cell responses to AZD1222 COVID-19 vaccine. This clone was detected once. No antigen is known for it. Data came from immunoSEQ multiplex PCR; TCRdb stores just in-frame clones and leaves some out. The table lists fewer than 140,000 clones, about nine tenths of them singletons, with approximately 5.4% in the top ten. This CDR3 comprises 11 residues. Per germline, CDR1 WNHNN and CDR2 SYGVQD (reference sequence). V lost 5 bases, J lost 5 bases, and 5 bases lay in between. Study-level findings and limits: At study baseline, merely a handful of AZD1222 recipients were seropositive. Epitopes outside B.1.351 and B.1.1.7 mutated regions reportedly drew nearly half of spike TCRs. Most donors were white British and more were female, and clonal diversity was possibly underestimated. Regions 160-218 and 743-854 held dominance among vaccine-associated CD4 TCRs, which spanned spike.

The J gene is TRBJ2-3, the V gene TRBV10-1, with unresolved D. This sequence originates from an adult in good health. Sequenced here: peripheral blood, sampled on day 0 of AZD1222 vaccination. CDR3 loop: CASSSEDTQYF. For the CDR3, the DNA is TGCGCCAGCAGTAGTGAAGATACGCAGTATTTT.